This entry lists 7 T cell receptor beta chains sequenced from one sample in a study of blood T cell repertoires in COVID-19. The data were produced by immunoSEQ multiplex PCR, yet TCRdb's version contains in-frame clones alone and is incomplete. This repertoire shows 130,000 to 150,000 clones, around 80% found once; its top ten account for 3.5%. Material: peripheral blood. The receptors derive from a man in his 70s who had recovered from COVID-19.

The chain combines TRBV20-1 with TRBJ1-6; TRBD1 agrees at 7 bases. The CDR3 has 14 amino acids. Unmatched junction bases numbered 4, after V lost 3 bases and J lost 5 bases. Germline V CDR1 and CDR2: DFQATT, SNEGSKA (reference sequence). CDR3 nucleotides: TGCAGTGCTAGTAGGGACAGAAATAATTCACCCCTCCACTTT. It codes for CSASRDRNNSPLHF.

This chain joins TRBV7-9 and TRBJ2-3, with D possibly matching TRBD1 (5 bases). Germline values: CDR1 SEHNR, CDR2 FQNEAQ (reference sequence). The CDR3 length is 16 residues. Trimming removed 5 bases at V and 2 bases at J, with 17 bases between. CDR3 sequence reads: CASSPPGQINTDTQYF. The DNA of the CDR3 is TGTGCCAGCAGCCCGCCAGGGCAGATAAACACAGATACGCAGTATTTT. The full variable domain, its missing parts supplied by reference TRBV7-9 and TRBJ2-3, is DTGVSQNPRHKITKRGQNVTFRCDPISEHNRLYWYRQTLGQGPEFLTYFQNEAQLEKSRLLSDRFSAERPKGSFSTLEIQRTEQGDSAMYLCASSPPGQINTDTQYFGPGTRLTVL.

This clone appeared once. The V and J genes are TRBV30 and TRBJ1-1, with D hard to call. The CDR3 consists of 14 residues. Germline V CDR1 and CDR2: GTSNPN, SVGIG (reference sequence). V was clipped by 4 bases and J by 2 bases, with 14 bases between them. The CDR3: CAWTPFLDNTEAFF. The DNA of the CDR3 is TGTGCCTGGACCCCGTTTTTAGATAACACTGAAGCTTTCTTT. Combining the CDR3 with reference TRBV30 and TRBJ1-1 gives the whole variable domain SQTIHQWPATLVQPVGSPLSLECTVEGTSNPNLYWYRQAAGRGLQLLFYSVGIGQISSEVPQNLSASRPQDRQFILSSKKLLLSDSGFYLCAWTPFLDNTEAFFGQGTRLTVV.

The gene calls are TRBV6-5 and TRBJ2-2; 7 nucleotides agree with TRBD2. Trimming took 4 bases from V and 3 from J; bases not matched to a gene: 5. The CDR3 length is 15 residues. Germline loops: CDR1 MNHEY, CDR2 SVGAGI. The CDR3 nucleotides read TGTGCCAGCAGTTTGGGGCTAGCGGACACCGGGGAGCTGTTTTTT. As protein: CASSLGLADTGELFF.

The chain joins TRBV15 to TRBJ2-2; 11 positions match TRBD2. The ends lost 0 bases at V and 7 bases at J; junction bases unmatched: 10. Germline values: CDR1 LNHNV, CDR2 YYDKDF (reference sequence). The CDR3 is 18 amino acids. In DNA form, the CDR3 reads TGTGCCACCAGCAGAGATGAACCCGGGACTAGCGGTGGCGGGGAGCTGTTTTTT. Residues: CATSRDEPGTSGGGELFF.

The chain has TRBV6-6 and TRBJ1-2, with 11 bases lining up with TRBD1. The CDR3 loop spans 14 amino acids. Trimming took 6 bases from V and 5 from J; bases not matched to a gene: 5. Per the germline V gene, CDR1 is MNHNY and CDR2 is SVGAGI (reference sequence). CDR3 DNA: TGTGCCAGCAGGACCGGGACAGGGGGGTATGGCTACACCTTC. Its translation: CASRTGTGGYGYTF.

The genes are TRBV29-1 and TRBJ2-1, with D possibly being TRBD1 (5 bases). The CDR3 spans 15 residues. Germline V gene data show CDR1 as SQVTM and CDR2 as ANQGSEA. Trimming took off 3 bases at V and 0 bases at J, with 12 bases between the two ends. The CDR3 DNA sequence: TGCAGCGTTGATCGACAGATCAGCTCCTACAATGAGCAGTTCTTC. It encodes CSVDRQISSYNEQFF.